Below, 9 T cell receptor beta chains from the same sample are listed, as sequenced in a study of PD-L1 blockade in urothelial cancer. Time point of the sample: pretreatment peripheral blood. Data came from immunoSEQ multiplex PCR; TCRdb stores just in-frame clones and leaves some out. This sample carries 40,000 to 60,000 clones, around 74% of them seen once, and the ten largest clones take 8.5% to 12%. The input for sequencing was PBMCs, taken around atezolizumab (anti-PD-L1) treatment. The receptor set was obtained from a man between 65 and 80 years old with urothelial cancer.

V usage is TRBV5-8 and J usage is TRBJ2-3, with 8 bases matching TRBD1. The CDR3 runs 15 residues. J was trimmed by 3 bases and V by 0 bases; bases with no gene match: 3. Germline V CDR1 and CDR2: SGHTS, YDEGEE. The CDR3 loop reads CASSLGQGATDTQYF. The CDR3 DNA reads as TGTGCCAGCAGCTTGGGGCAGGGGGCAACAGATACGCAGTATTTT.

This chain connects TRBV6-6 to TRBJ2-7, with D perhaps TRBD2 (5 bases). CDR1 is MNHNY and CDR2 is SVGAGI in the germline V gene (reference sequence). This CDR3 contains 13 residues. Trimming took 6 bases from V and 6 from J, leaving 15 bases between them. The CDR3 is CASSHGGGGEQYF. CDR3 bases: TGTGCCAGCAGCCACGGCGGTGGAGGCGAGCAGTACTTC.

J is TRBJ1-1 and V is TRBV2, with 8 bases fitting TRBD1. The CDR3 extends over 14 amino acids. Germline CDR1 reads SNHLY; CDR2 reads FYNNEI. V gave up 11 bases and J gave up 4 bases; unmatched junction bases: 12. CDR3 DNA sequence: TGTGCCGGTATGAAGGACAGGGTGGGCACTGAAGCTTTCTTT. Translated, it gives CAGMKDRVGTEAFF.

In this sample, this clone turned up a few times. The V and J genes are TRBV27 and TRBJ2-2; D is unresolved. The CDR3 is 16 residues long. Trimming shortened V by 6 bases and J by 1 base, and 15 bases separated the two germline ends. The germline V gene encodes CDR1 MNHEY and CDR2 SMNVEV (reference sequence). Here the CDR3 DNA reads TGTGCCAGCAGACCGTTTGCGGAGCGGAACACCGGGGAGCTGTTTTTT. Its protein product is CASRPFAERNTGELFF.

The V call is TRBV5-6, the J call TRBJ1-2; no reliable D call. V was clipped by 2 bases and J by 3 bases, with 8 bases between them. Per the germline V gene, CDR1 is SGHDT and CDR2 is YYEEEE. The CDR3 extends over 13 amino acids. The CDR3 sequence is CASSLPTDYGYTF. The CDR3 region has the DNA TGTGCCAGCAGCTTACCCACAGACTATGGCTACACCTTC.

Comment on this clone: A read error may produce the germline difference seen at one junction end. The chain links TRBV7-7 to TRBJ2-3; unclear D gene. From germline, CDR1 is SSHAT and CDR2 FNYEAQ (reference sequence). The CDR3 contains 13 residues. The CDR3 is CASSFERTDTQYF. CDR3 coding DNA: TGTGCTAGCAGCTTTGAGAGAACAGATACGCAGTATTTT.

This sequence joins TRBV11-2 and TRBJ2-7; unclear D gene. This CDR3 has 13 residues. The V and J ends lost 1 base and 2 bases respectively, with 6 bases between them. Germline V gene sequence: CDR1 SGHAT, CDR2 FQNNGV. This chain's CDR3 is CASSLVETYEQYF. DNA for the CDR3: TGTGCCAGCAGCTTAGTGGAGACCTACGAGCAGTACTTC.

This clone was counted at least ten times. The chain recombines TRBV20-1 with TRBJ2-7; the D is unclear. The CDR3 loop spans 10 amino acids. Deletions cut 2 bases from V and 6 bases from J, with 5 bases between. The germline V gene has CDR1 DFQATT and CDR2 SNEGSKA (reference sequence). The CDR3 coding sequence is TGCAGTGCTAGAAGCGTCGAGCAGTACTTC. This codes for CSARSVEQYF.

J is TRBJ2-5 and V is TRBV29-1; TRBD2 agrees at 10 bases. Germline-derived CDR1 and CDR2 are SQVTM and ANQGSEA. The length of the CDR3 is 13 residues. V shed 4 bases and J 5 bases; nucleotides not matched to a gene: 4. The DNA for the CDR3 is TGCAGCGTTGCGAATAGCGGGAGGGAGACCCAGTACTTC. Translated, it gives CSVANSGRETQYF. The full variable domain, rest sourced from reference TRBV29-1 and TRBJ2-5, is SAVISQKPSRDICQRGTSLTIQCQVDSQVTMMFWYRQQPGQSLTLIATANQGSEATYESGFVIDKFPISRPNLTFSTLTVSNMSPEDSSIYLCSVANSGRETQYFGPGTRLLVL.